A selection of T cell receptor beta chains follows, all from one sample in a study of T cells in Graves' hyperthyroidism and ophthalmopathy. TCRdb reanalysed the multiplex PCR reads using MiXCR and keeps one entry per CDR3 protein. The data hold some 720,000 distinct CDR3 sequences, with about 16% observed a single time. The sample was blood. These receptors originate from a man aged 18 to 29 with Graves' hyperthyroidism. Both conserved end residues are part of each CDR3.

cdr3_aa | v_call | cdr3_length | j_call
CAWSAGRGGELFF | TRBV30 | 13 | TRBJ2-2
CASSETGRSYGYTF | TRBV2 | 14 | TRBJ1-2
CASSLRSSGNTIYF | TRBV28 | 14 | TRBJ1-3
CASSNRDPGYNSPLHF | TRBV12-3/TRBV12-4 | 16 | TRBJ1-6
CASPGTGANVLTF | TRBV2 | 13 | TRBJ2-6
CASSSLPGQGADTIYF | TRBV18 | 16 | TRBJ1-3
CASSGFGQRDGYEQYF | TRBV7-9 | 16 | TRBJ2-7
CASSWVMGRQETQYF | TRBV7-8 | 15 | TRBJ2-5
CASTLSGTSGQETQYF | TRBV28 | 16 | TRBJ2-5
CATSDDAAGEGNEQFF | TRBV24-1 | 16 | TRBJ2-1
CASSRRQGVGDEQYF | TRBV3-1 | 15 | TRBJ2-7
CASSQDWADRQPQHF | TRBV4-1 | 15 | TRBJ1-5
CASSKDRGENQPQHF | TRBV2 | 15 | TRBJ1-5
CSASKPSYEQYF | TRBV20-1 | 12 | TRBJ2-7
CASSFGSSGVYNEQFF | TRBV11-2 | 16 | TRBJ2-1
CASSPRGGNEQYF | TRBV7-9 | 13 | TRBJ2-7
CASSPEGTFYEQYF | TRBV5-6 | 14 | TRBJ2-7
CASSLYSNTEAFF | TRBV28 | 13 | TRBJ1-1
CASSPSGTDGYTF | TRBV14 | 13 | TRBJ1-2
CASSSGTAKPISGNTIYF | TRBV12-3/TRBV12-4 | 18 | TRBJ1-3
CASSGVGAGTDTQYF | TRBV10-1 | 15 | TRBJ2-3
CSARRQFNQPQHF | TRBV20-1 | 13 | TRBJ1-5
CATSDVRRDNEQFF | TRBV24-1 | 14 | TRBJ2-1
CASLIGTMNTEAFF | TRBV28 | 14 | TRBJ1-1
CASSPSAGRGFYEQYF | TRBV6-1 | 16 | TRBJ2-7
CASTRDRANEQYF | TRBV12-3/TRBV12-4 | 13 | TRBJ2-7
CASSHGRVNTEAFF | TRBV28 | 14 | TRBJ1-1
CASIPGGLAGRYEQYF | TRBV28 | 16 | TRBJ2-7
CSAREEEGWGLETQYF | TRBV20-1 | 16 | TRBJ2-5
CASSLPSGKDEQYF | TRBV28 | 14 | TRBJ2-7
CASTEGSWGAGDEQFF | TRBV6-1 | 16 | TRBJ2-1
CASSPPDRAYQPQHF | TRBV28 | 15 | TRBJ1-5
CASTITGTNTEAFF | TRBV19 | 14 | TRBJ1-1
CASSLAEKLFF | TRBV28 | 11 | TRBJ1-4
CASSRAEGWETQYF | TRBV7-9 | 14 | TRBJ2-5
CASSLLLAGGTTDAQYF | TRBV28 | 17 | TRBJ2-3
CASSYSTSGEDTQYF | TRBV6-5 | 15 | TRBJ2-3
CASSFLAGGPKTGELFF | TRBV6-5 | 17 | TRBJ2-2
CASSSGNDEQYF | TRBV18 | 12 | TRBJ2-7
CASSEIEVALASTDTQYF | TRBV10-2 | 18 | TRBJ2-3
CASSPPRRSSPLHF | TRBV28 | 14 | TRBJ1-6
CANSGVGEREQFF | TRBV7-9 | 13 | TRBJ2-1
CASSRNFDEQFF | TRBV7-3 | 12 | TRBJ2-1
CATQGSRANEQFF | TRBV24-1 | 13 | TRBJ2-1
CSVSGGQGAGEQYF | TRBV29-1 | 14 | TRBJ2-7
CASSGGQLGIQYF | TRBV6-1 | 13 | TRBJ2-4